These T cell receptor beta chains were read from a single sample in a study of vaccination effects on CD4 cells after COVID-19. These receptors have no known antigen. The data were produced by immunoSEQ multiplex PCR, yet TCRdb's version contains in-frame clones alone and is incomplete. This sample has tens of thousands of clones, with approximately 61% found just once. The sample here was CD4+ T cells from PBMCs cultured without peptide, taken before COVID-19 vaccination. These receptor sequences come from a human donor who received a COVID-19 vaccine. Both conserved end residues are part of each CDR3. Each record gives: J gene, V gene, D gene, CDR3 protein. The D gene is left open where the match is weak.

TRBJ2-7	TRBV6-5	NA	CASTQKGVYEQYF
TRBJ2-3	TRBV19	NA	CASSIYGSEDTQYF
TRBJ2-7	TRBV6-2/TRBV6-3	NA	CASTPGQPYEQYF
TRBJ1-1	TRBV30	NA	CAWSVRGGGKAFF
TRBJ2-5	TRBV3-1/TRBV3-2	NA	CASSQTNGGPDQETQYF
TRBJ2-5	TRBV5-1	NA	CASSSGGTSIQETQYF
TRBJ2-2	TRBV19	NA	CASRTALGNTGELFF
TRBJ2-1	TRBV7-6	NA	CASTQNRGPSYNEQFF
TRBJ2-7	TRBV18	NA	CASSPPVAGPYEQYF
TRBJ1-4	TRBV10-3	TRBD1	CAISGTGTTNEKLFF
TRBJ1-2	TRBV18	TRBD1	CASSPNRGDYGYTF
TRBJ2-1	TRBV19	TRBD1	CASSIDRGVHNEQFF
TRBJ1-2	TRBV5-5	NA	CASSLVAVESYGYTF
TRBJ1-2	TRBV6-2/TRBV6-3	NA	CASSYGRLHYGYTF
TRBJ2-5	TRBV5-1	TRBD2	CASSLGASGQETQYF
TRBJ2-1	TRBV5-1	TRBD2	CASSLDGRADLFF
TRBJ2-5	TRBV2	NA	CASSEELLGQETQYF